This is a list of T cell receptor beta chains from one sample in a study. One entry per CDR3 protein results from TCRdb running MiXCR on the RT-PCR reads. The sample holds about 700,000 distinct CDR3 sequences, 13% to 15% seen once. Sequences were obtained from memory CD4+ T cells from blood. Receptor source: a female donor in good health, serving as a healthy control. CDR3s include the opening cysteine and the closing phenylalanine or tryptophan. The order of the fields is D gene, clone size, J gene, V gene, CDR3 DNA, CDR3 protein. The D gene is left open where the match is weak. Where a row states a size, it is once, few, many or the class of an expanded clone; other rows omit it.

D gene: TRBD2
clone size: few
J gene: TRBJ2-2
V gene: TRBV11-2
CDR3 DNA: TGTGCCAGCAGCTCGAGACTAGCGGGAGAGGCATCCGGGGAGCTGTTTTTT
CDR3 protein: CASSSRLAGEASGELFF

D gene: .
clone size: many
J gene: TRBJ2-3
V gene: TRBV20-1
CDR3 DNA: TGCAGTGCTCCCCGGAGGAGCGGGAGCACAGATACGCAGTATTTT
CDR3 protein: CSAPRRSGSTDTQYF

D gene: .
clone size: .
J gene: TRBJ1-6
V gene: TRBV5-4
CDR3 DNA: TGTGCCAGCAGCTCCGGTGATTCACCCCTCCACTTT
CDR3 protein: CASSSGDSPLHF

D gene: .
clone size: few
J gene: TRBJ1-5
V gene: TRBV28
CDR3 DNA: TGTGCCAGCAGTTTCCCCCGGGAAGGTCAGCCCCAGCATTTT
CDR3 protein: CASSFPREGQPQHF

D gene: .
clone size: .
J gene: TRBJ2-5
V gene: TRBV20-1
CDR3 DNA: TGCAGTGCTAGAGGAGACTCACCAGACCAAGAGACCCAGTACTTC
CDR3 protein: CSARGDSPDQETQYF

D gene: .
clone size: many
J gene: TRBJ2-1
V gene: TRBV20-1
CDR3 DNA: TGCAGTGCTAGAGTGCAGGGGGGGTCAGGAACCTACAATGAGCAGTTCTTC
CDR3 protein: CSARVQGGSGTYNEQFF

D gene: TRBD2
clone size: .
J gene: TRBJ2-5
V gene: TRBV20-1
CDR3 DNA: TGCAGTGCCGTTGCGACTAGCGGGAACCAAGAGACCCAGTACTTC
CDR3 protein: CSAVATSGNQETQYF

D gene: .
clone size: few
J gene: TRBJ1-1
V gene: TRBV12-3/TRBV12-4
CDR3 DNA: TGTGCCAGCAGTTTTGGGGGAAGACCTGAAGCTTTCTTT
CDR3 protein: CASSFGGRPEAFF

D gene: TRBD2
clone size: .
J gene: TRBJ2-5
V gene: TRBV20-1
CDR3 DNA: TGCAGTGCTAGGGTTGGGGCTAGCGGCGAGACCCAGCACTTC
CDR3 protein: CSARVGASGETQHF

D gene: TRBD1
clone size: few
J gene: TRBJ2-3
V gene: TRBV5-1
CDR3 DNA: TGCGCCAGCAGTACTGGACAGGAAACAGATACGCAGTATTTT
CDR3 protein: CASSTGQETDTQYF

D gene: .
clone size: .
J gene: TRBJ1-5
V gene: TRBV7-3
CDR3 DNA: TGTGCCAGCAGCCCCAGTGCTGATCAGCCCCAGCATTTT
CDR3 protein: CASSPSADQPQHF

D gene: .
clone size: many
J gene: TRBJ2-1
V gene: TRBV2
CDR3 DNA: TGTGCCAGCAATAGCGAAAATGAGCAGTTCTTC
CDR3 protein: CASNSENEQFF

D gene: TRBD1
clone size: .
J gene: TRBJ1-5
V gene: TRBV7-2
CDR3 DNA: TGTGCCAGCAGCCGATTCGGACAGGGGGACCAGCCCCAGCATTTT
CDR3 protein: CASSRFGQGDQPQHF

D gene: .
clone size: few
J gene: TRBJ1-2
V gene: TRBV7-2
CDR3 DNA: TGTGCCAGCAGCTTAGCGGGGGGGGTCAATGGCTACACCTTC
CDR3 protein: CASSLAGGVNGYTF

D gene: .
clone size: many
J gene: TRBJ2-5
V gene: TRBV20-1
CDR3 DNA: TGCAGTGCTAGTGATGCGGGCAGGGGCCAAGAGACCCAGTACTTC
CDR3 protein: CSASDAGRGQETQYF

D gene: .
clone size: few
J gene: TRBJ2-3
V gene: TRBV7-9
CDR3 DNA: TGTGCCAGCAGCCCAAGCGAACAGGGCACAGATACGCAGTATTTT
CDR3 protein: CASSPSEQGTDTQYF

D gene: .
clone size: many
J gene: TRBJ1-2
V gene: TRBV7-3
CDR3 DNA: TGTGCCAGCAGCCCAATGCCGACCAGTGGGATTTATGGCTACACCTTC
CDR3 protein: CASSPMPTSGIYGYTF

D gene: TRBD1
clone size: few
J gene: TRBJ1-5
V gene: TRBV6-6
CDR3 DNA: TGTGCCAGCAGTGACAGGGGGCGGAAGAGCAATCAGCCCCAGCATTTT
CDR3 protein: CASSDRGRKSNQPQHF

D gene: .
clone size: few
J gene: TRBJ1-3
V gene: TRBV20-1
CDR3 DNA: TGCAGTGCCGTCCACCCCCGGATCTCTGGAAACACCATATATTTT
CDR3 protein: CSAVHPRISGNTIYF

D gene: .
clone size: .
J gene: TRBJ2-1
V gene: TRBV7-3
CDR3 DNA: TGTGCCAGCAGCCCCCCTGGCGGGCAATACAATGAGCAGTTCTTC
CDR3 protein: CASSPPGGQYNEQFF

D gene: TRBD2
clone size: many
J gene: TRBJ2-5
V gene: TRBV12-3/TRBV12-4
CDR3 DNA: TGTGCCAGCAGCCAGGGACTAGCGGGAGTGGAGACCCAGTACTTC
CDR3 protein: CASSQGLAGVETQYF

D gene: .
clone size: .
J gene: TRBJ2-1
V gene: TRBV29-1
CDR3 DNA: TGCAGCGTTAGGCAGGTGAATGAGCAGTTCTTC
CDR3 protein: CSVRQVNEQFF

D gene: .
clone size: .
J gene: TRBJ1-1
V gene: TRBV12-3/TRBV12-4
CDR3 DNA: TGTGCCAGCAGACTCCGGGAAAAAACTTTCTTT
CDR3 protein: CASRLREKTFF

D gene: .
clone size: .
J gene: TRBJ2-1
V gene: TRBV7-2
CDR3 DNA: TGTGCCAGCAGCTGGGGCGGCTCCTACAATGAGCAGTTCTTC
CDR3 protein: CASSWGGSYNEQFF

D gene: TRBD2
clone size: few
J gene: TRBJ2-2
V gene: TRBV7-9
CDR3 DNA: TGTGCCAGCAGCTGGGGACTAGCGGGAGGAGACACCGGGGAGCTGTTTTTT
CDR3 protein: CASSWGLAGGDTGELFF

D gene: .
clone size: few
J gene: TRBJ1-1
V gene: TRBV5-1
CDR3 DNA: TGCGCCAGCAGCCGAGAGACACAGAGTGAAGCTTTCTTT
CDR3 protein: CASSRETQSEAFF

D gene: .
clone size: .
J gene: TRBJ2-1
V gene: TRBV24-1
CDR3 DNA: TGTGCCACCAGTGATTTGGGGAGGGGGGGCGATGAGCAGTTCTTC
CDR3 protein: CATSDLGRGGDEQFF

D gene: .
clone size: many
J gene: TRBJ2-7
V gene: TRBV4-2
CDR3 DNA: TGTGCCAGCAGCCAAGATGCGGCGTCATGGGGTGAGCAGTACTTC
CDR3 protein: CASSQDAASWGEQYF

D gene: .
clone size: .
J gene: TRBJ1-4
V gene: TRBV6-6
CDR3 DNA: TGTGCCAGCGGACCACGGGGGGCTAATGAAAAACTGTTTTTT
CDR3 protein: CASGPRGANEKLFF

D gene: .
clone size: many
J gene: TRBJ2-7
V gene: TRBV10-3
CDR3 DNA: TGTGCCATCAGTGTTTTAGGGGGGGACGAGCAGTACTTC
CDR3 protein: CAISVLGGDEQYF

D gene: TRBD1
clone size: .
J gene: TRBJ1-6
V gene: TRBV7-9
CDR3 DNA: TGTGCCAGCAGCCCTAGACAGGGAGCTAATTCACCCCTCCACTTT
CDR3 protein: CASSPRQGANSPLHF

D gene: .
clone size: .
J gene: TRBJ2-3
V gene: TRBV5-1
CDR3 DNA: TGCGCCAGCCCCCTCGCTTCCCATACGCAGTATTTT
CDR3 protein: CASPLASHTQYF

D gene: .
clone size: .
J gene: TRBJ1-6
V gene: TRBV28
CDR3 DNA: TGTGCCAGCAAGGAGGGGCATAATTCACCCCTCCACTTT
CDR3 protein: CASKEGHNSPLHF

D gene: .
clone size: many
J gene: TRBJ2-5
V gene: TRBV7-2
CDR3 DNA: TGTGCCAGCAGCGCACGTGGGGAGACCCAGTACTTC
CDR3 protein: CASSARGETQYF

D gene: .
clone size: .
J gene: TRBJ2-5
V gene: TRBV28
CDR3 DNA: TGTGCCAGCAGTTTATTAGGGGCGCGGGAGACCCAGTACTTC
CDR3 protein: CASSLLGARETQYF

D gene: .
clone size: many
J gene: TRBJ1-2
V gene: TRBV5-1
CDR3 DNA: TGCGCCAGCAGCTTACAGGGTATGAGCGGCTACACCTTC
CDR3 protein: CASSLQGMSGYTF

D gene: .
clone size: many
J gene: TRBJ1-5
V gene: TRBV20-1
CDR3 DNA: TGCAGTGCCCCCAGTTCGGGCCTCAATCAGCCCCAGCATTTT
CDR3 protein: CSAPSSGLNQPQHF

D gene: .
clone size: many
J gene: TRBJ1-2
V gene: TRBV6-5
CDR3 DNA: TGTGCCAGCAGTTACGCAGGGTTAAACTATGGCTACACCTTC
CDR3 protein: CASSYAGLNYGYTF

D gene: .
clone size: .
J gene: TRBJ1-5
V gene: TRBV20-1
CDR3 DNA: TGCAGTGCTAGAGGGTGGGGGGTCAACCAGCCCCAGCATTTT
CDR3 protein: CSARGWGVNQPQHF

D gene: .
clone size: .
J gene: TRBJ1-5
V gene: TRBV7-2
CDR3 DNA: TGTGCCAGCAGCTATAAGACAGGAAGCAATCAGCCCCAGCATTTT
CDR3 protein: CASSYKTGSNQPQHF

D gene: TRBD2
clone size: many
J gene: TRBJ2-3
V gene: TRBV7-9
CDR3 DNA: TGTGCCAGCAGCGTCCGGACTAGCGGAGCCCTGGATACGCAGTATTTT
CDR3 protein: CASSVRTSGALDTQYF

D gene: .
clone size: many
J gene: TRBJ2-1
V gene: TRBV12-3/TRBV12-4
CDR3 DNA: TGTGCCAGCAGTAAGCCGGCGGGCGATGGGAATGAGCAGTTCTTC
CDR3 protein: CASSKPAGDGNEQFF

D gene: .
clone size: few
J gene: TRBJ2-5
V gene: TRBV15
CDR3 DNA: TGTGCCACCAGCAGGGACCTGATTACAGGGGGGGAGGAAGAGACCCAGTACTTC
CDR3 protein: CATSRDLITGGEEETQYF

D gene: TRBD1
clone size: many
J gene: TRBJ2-7
V gene: TRBV7-7
CDR3 DNA: TGTGCTAGCAGCTTGGACAGGGGCGAGCAGTACTTC
CDR3 protein: CASSLDRGEQYF

D gene: .
clone size: many
J gene: TRBJ1-2
V gene: TRBV20-1
CDR3 DNA: TGCAGTGCTAGAGGGGACTCCTATGGCTACACCTTC
CDR3 protein: CSARGDSYGYTF

D gene: .
clone size: .
J gene: TRBJ1-2
V gene: TRBV15
CDR3 DNA: TGTGCCACCAGCTCCCTCGCGGGCCTCAACTATGGCTACACCTTC
CDR3 protein: CATSSLAGLNYGYTF

D gene: TRBD2
clone size: .
J gene: TRBJ2-3
V gene: TRBV6-5
CDR3 DNA: TGTGCCAGCAGTCTAGCGGGATTCAATGAGCAGTATTTT
CDR3 protein: CASSLAGFNEQYF

D gene: .
clone size: .
J gene: TRBJ2-7
V gene: TRBV20-1
CDR3 DNA: TGCAGTGCTAGAGAATCTCCTGAGTACGAGCAGTACTTC
CDR3 protein: CSARESPEYEQYF

D gene: .
clone size: many
J gene: TRBJ2-7
V gene: TRBV4-3
CDR3 DNA: TGCGCCAGCAGCCAGGATATTCAGGGAGCCTACGAGCAGTACTTC
CDR3 protein: CASSQDIQGAYEQYF

D gene: TRBD1
clone size: .
J gene: TRBJ1-1
V gene: TRBV2
CDR3 DNA: TGTGCCAGCGGTCGGACAGGGGGCGATAGGGGGGAAGCTTTCTTT
CDR3 protein: CASGRTGGDRGEAFF

D gene: .
clone size: .
J gene: TRBJ2-3
V gene: TRBV12-3/TRBV12-4
CDR3 DNA: TGTGCCAGCAGGCCGGACAGAGGGGACACAGATACGCAGTATTTT
CDR3 protein: CASRPDRGDTDTQYF

D gene: TRBD1
clone size: many
J gene: TRBJ1-6
V gene: TRBV29-1
CDR3 DNA: TGCAGCGTACGGGCCACAGGGGTCGATTCACCCCTCCACTTT
CDR3 protein: CSVRATGVDSPLHF

D gene: TRBD1
clone size: .
J gene: TRBJ1-2
V gene: TRBV25-1
CDR3 DNA: TGTGCCAGCAGTGCTGGACAGGGGCGGCCCTCTAACTATGGCTACACCTTC
CDR3 protein: CASSAGQGRPSNYGYTF

D gene: TRBD1
clone size: many
J gene: TRBJ1-2
V gene: TRBV6-5
CDR3 DNA: TGTGCCAGCAGACTCGACAGGGAGGGCTATGGCTACACCTTC
CDR3 protein: CASRLDREGYGYTF

D gene: TRBD2
clone size: .
J gene: TRBJ2-3
V gene: TRBV6-5
CDR3 DNA: TGTGCCAGCAGTCGCTCTAGCGGGATTACAGATACGCAGTATTTT
CDR3 protein: CASSRSSGITDTQYF

D gene: TRBD1
clone size: few
J gene: TRBJ1-5
V gene: TRBV3-1
CDR3 DNA: TGTGCCAGCAGCCGCCATACAGGGGAAGGTCAGCCCCAGCATTTT
CDR3 protein: CASSRHTGEGQPQHF

D gene: TRBD2
clone size: many
J gene: TRBJ2-7
V gene: TRBV27
CDR3 DNA: TGTGCCAGCAGTTCCTTCGGGGGGGCCTACGAGCAGTACTTC
CDR3 protein: CASSSFGGAYEQYF

D gene: .
clone size: few
J gene: TRBJ2-2
V gene: TRBV7-9
CDR3 DNA: TGTGCCAGCAGCTTCGAGGCCACCGGGGAGCTGTTTTTT
CDR3 protein: CASSFEATGELFF

D gene: .
clone size: few
J gene: TRBJ2-5
V gene: TRBV27
CDR3 DNA: TGTGCCAGCTCCTCCAGGGCCCTGCAAGAGACCCAGTACTTC
CDR3 protein: CASSSRALQETQYF